This T cell receptor beta chain derives from a study of T cells in Graves' hyperthyroidism and ophthalmopathy. Findings and limits, study-wide: Stable hyperthyroidism and ophthalmopathy were separated using 13 V-J signatures. Peripheral blood also featured most of the thyroid clonotypes expanded above 0.001.

This clonotype was counted at least ten times. Its matching antigen is unknown. TCR beta CDR3 region amplification was performed from RNA transcripts. A set of HTBI primers served as the primers for a first-round RT-PCR of the TCR CDR3. One entry per CDR3 protein results from TCRdb running MiXCR on the multiplex PCR reads. Among about 400,000 distinct CDR3 sequences, just under 15% were seen once, and the ten largest hold approximately 32%. Fresh peripheral blood, around 10 ml of it, supplied the PBMCs. CDR3 length: 15 residues. Germline lookup yields CDR1 MDHEN and CDR2 SYDVKM. V dropped 6 bases and J dropped 4 bases, with 17 bases sitting between them.

The sequence came from a woman in her thirties with Graves' hyperthyroidism. Sequencing was carried out using blood. The J gene is TRBJ2-3, the V gene TRBV28, with D maybe TRBD1 (6 bases). The CDR3 DNA is TGTGCCAGCAGAGAACCAGGGGCGCGAGCAGATACGCAGTATTTT. This codes for CASREPGARADTQYF. Full variable domain (missing parts from reference TRBV28 and TRBJ2-3): DVKVTQSSRYLVKRTGEKVFLECVQDMDHENMFWYRQDPGLGLRLIYFSYDVKMKEKGDIPEGYSVSREKKERFSLILESASTNQTSMYLCASREPGARADTQYFGPGTRLTVL.